This T cell receptor beta chain was profiled in a study of T cell responses to AZD1222 COVID-19 vaccine. The CDR3 covers 15 residues. The V gene's germline CDR1 is MNHNS and CDR2 SASEGT. The V end lost 2 bases, the J end lost 4 bases, and 14 bases lay between the germline ends. Generated by immunoSEQ multiplex PCR, the TCRdb table keeps only in-frame clones and is missing some. Of approximately 140,000 clones in the sample, roughly nine tenths were seen once. The material was peripheral blood, obtained 28 days after the second AZD1222 dose. The rearrangement links TRBV6-1 to TRBJ2-5; possible D gene TRBD2, 6 bases. The origin of this receptor is an adult who received the AZD1222 COVID-19 vaccine. CDR3 in amino acids: CASSELGLRRETQYF. The CDR3 DNA follows: TGTGCCAGCAGTGAATTGGGACTCCGGCGAGAGACCCAGTACTTC.